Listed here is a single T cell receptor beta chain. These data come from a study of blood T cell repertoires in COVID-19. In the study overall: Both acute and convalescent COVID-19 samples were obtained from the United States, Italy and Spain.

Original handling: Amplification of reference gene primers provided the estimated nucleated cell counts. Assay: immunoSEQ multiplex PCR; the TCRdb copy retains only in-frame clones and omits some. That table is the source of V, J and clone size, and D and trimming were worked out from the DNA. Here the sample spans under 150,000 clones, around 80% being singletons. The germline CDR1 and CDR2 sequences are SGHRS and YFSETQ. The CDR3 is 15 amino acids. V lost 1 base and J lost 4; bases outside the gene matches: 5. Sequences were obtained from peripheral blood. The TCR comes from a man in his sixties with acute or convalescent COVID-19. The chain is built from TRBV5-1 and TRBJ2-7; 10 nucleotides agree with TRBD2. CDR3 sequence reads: CASSLSGTSAYEQYF. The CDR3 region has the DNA TGCGCCAGCAGCTTGTCCGGGACTAGCGCGTACGAGCAGTACTTC. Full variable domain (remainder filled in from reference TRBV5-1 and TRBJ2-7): KAGVTQTPRYLIKTRGQQVTLSCSPISGHRSVSWYQQTPGQGLQFLFEYFSETQRNKGNFPGRFSGRQFSNSRSEMNVSTLELGDSALYLCASSLSGTSAYEQYFGPGTRLTVT.